These 15 T cell receptor beta chains share one sample of origin, sequenced in a study of identical twins. TCRdb reanalysed the 5' RACE reads using MiXCR and keeps one entry per CDR3 protein. The sample consists of 600,000 to 800,000 distinct CDR3 sequences, 21% of them appearing once. These data are also associated with another study on T cells expressing NK-cell markers.

The sample was PBMCs. These receptors were taken from a woman between 18 and 29 years old in good health.

At least ten counts were recorded for this clonotype. The chain couples TRBV20-1 to TRBJ1-1, with a tentative D call TRBD1 (6 bases). Deletions cut 5 bases from V and 8 bases from J, with 18 bases between. In germline, CDR1 is DFQATT, CDR2 SNEGSKA (reference sequence). This CDR3 spans 13 amino acids. The CDR3 loop reads CSAPRGGGSEAFF. DNA of the CDR3: TGCAGTGCTCCAAGGGGGGGAGGGTCCGAAGCTTTCTTT.

The V call is TRBV6-2 or TRBV6-3, the J call TRBJ2-4; no clear D gene. The CDR3 is 14 residues long. The V gene's germline CDR1 is MNHEY and CDR2 SVGEGT. Trimming shortened V by 5 bases and J by 0 bases, and 8 bases separated the two germline ends. CDR3 protein: CASSRGVAKNIQYF. CDR3 nucleotide sequence: TGTGCCAGCAGTCGTGGGGTAGCCAAAAACATTCAGTACTTC.

The chain links TRBV18 to TRBJ2-1; a weak D match, TRBD2 (5 bases). CDR1 is KGHSH and CDR2 is LQKENI in the germline V gene. This CDR3 has 15 residues. With 9 bases removed from V and 0 bases from J, the gap between germline ends came to 15 bases. The DNA of the CDR3 is TGTGCCAGTTGCGTACGGGGAAGCTCCTACAATGAGCAGTTCTTC. Translating gives CASCVRGSSYNEQFF. The variable domain in full, completed from reference TRBV18 and TRBJ2-1, reads NAGVMQNPRHLVRRRGQEARLRCSPMKGHSHVYWYRQLPEEGLKFMVYLQKENIIDESGMPKERFSAEFPKEGPSILRIQQVVRGDSAAYFCASCVRGSSYNEQFFGPGTRLTVL.

This clonotype was found a few times. The J gene is TRBJ2-2, the V gene TRBV6-1; 8 bases match TRBD2. The CDR3 consists of 13 residues. V lost 7 bases and J lost 4; bases outside the gene matches: 2. Germline CDR1 MNHNS, CDR2 SASEGT. The CDR3 DNA is TGTGCCAGCAATCTAGCGGGCACCGGGGAGCTGTTTTTT. Protein product: CASNLAGTGELFF.

This clonotype was detected only a few times. The rearrangement links TRBV5-1 to TRBJ2-7; D ambiguous. Germline CDR1 is SGHRS and CDR2 is YFSETQ. This CDR3 is 12 amino acids long. The V end lost 6 bases, the J end lost 1 base, and 8 bases lay between the germline ends. The CDR3 coding sequence is TGCGCCAGCACGGGCGAATCCTACGAGCAGTACTTC. The encoded protein is CASTGESYEQYF. Together with reference TRBV5-1 and TRBJ2-7, the CDR3 gives the full variable domain: KAGVTQTPRYLIKTRGQQVTLSCSPISGHRSVSWYQQTPGQGLQFLFEYFSETQRNKGNFPGRFSGRQFSNSRSEMNVSTLELGDSALYLCASTGESYEQYFGPGTRLTVT.

This rearrangement joins TRBV7-8 to TRBJ2-5; weak D call: TRBD1 (6 bases). CDR1 is SGHVS, CDR2 FQNEAQ, per germline. The V end lost 1 base, the J end lost 1 base, and 13 bases lay between the germline ends. The CDR3 consists of 16 residues. CDR3 coding DNA: TGTGCCAGCAGCTTAGATCCAGGGGCGTTCCAAGAGACCCAGTACTTC. It encodes CASSLDPGAFQETQYF.

This clonotype has more than one count but fewer than ten. J is TRBJ2-1 and V is TRBV4-3; no reliable D call. V lost 4 bases to trimming and J lost 4 bases, with 14 bases between them. Germline loops: CDR1 LGHNA, CDR2 YSLEER. This CDR3 is 15 amino acids long. CDR3: CASSPQPAVYNEQFF. CDR3 bases: TGCGCCAGCAGCCCGCAGCCCGCGGTATACAATGAGCAGTTCTTC.

The chain carries TRBV5-6 and TRBJ1-2; 9 nucleotides match TRBD1. Germline V CDR1 and CDR2: SGHDT, YYEEEE. V shed 0 bases, J shed 2 bases, and the junction held 2 bases outside the gene matches. The CDR3 length is 15 residues. The CDR3 DNA sequence: TGTGCCAGCAGCTTGGGGGGGACAGGGAACTATGGCTACACCTTC. Residues: CASSLGGTGNYGYTF.

The chain has TRBV9 and TRBJ2-5; D is possibly TRBD1 or TRBD2 (5 bases each). CDR3 length equals 14 residues. From germline, CDR1 is SGDLS and CDR2 YYNGEE. Trimming left V 5 bases short and J 4 bases short, with 15 bases between. CDR3 coding DNA: TGTGCCAGCAGTTCCGGTGGGGGTCGAGAGACCCAGTACTTC. This codes for CASSSGGGRETQYF.

The table lists this clonotype with a few counts. V is TRBV20-1 and J is TRBJ2-2, with TRBD2 as a possible D gene (5 bases). This CDR3 is 15 amino acids long. The V gene lost 1 base and the J gene lost 1 base, with 10 bases spanning the gap. The V gene's germline CDR1 is DFQATT and CDR2 SNEGSKA (reference sequence). The CDR3: CSARVGSVNTGELFF. As DNA, the CDR3 is TGCAGTGCTAGAGTAGGTAGCGTGAACACCGGGGAGCTGTTTTTT.

This clonotype appeared many times. The chain links TRBV5-1 to TRBJ1-5; no definite D call. Germline CDR1 SGHRS, CDR2 YFSETQ. V lost 0 bases, J lost 4 bases, and 8 bases lay in between. The CDR3 has 14 residues. The CDR3 sequence is CASSLEGVNQPQHF. In DNA form, the CDR3 reads TGCGCCAGCAGCTTGGAAGGTGTGAATCAGCCCCAGCATTTT. Looking up the rest from reference TRBV5-1 and TRBJ1-5 gives the full variable domain: KAGVTQTPRYLIKTRGQQVTLSCSPISGHRSVSWYQQTPGQGLQFLFEYFSETQRNKGNFPGRFSGRQFSNSRSEMNVSTLELGDSALYLCASSLEGVNQPQHFGDGTRLSIL.

The genes are TRBV20-1 and TRBJ2-3; TRBD2 is a possible D gene (5 bases). Trimming cost V 0 bases and J 4 bases, with 20 bases left between them. Germline-derived CDR1 and CDR2 are DFQATT and SNEGSKA (reference sequence). The CDR3 loop spans 17 amino acids. The CDR3 nucleotides are TGCAGTGCTAGAGATTCGGGCGGGTCCAGGCGTGCAGATACGCAGTATTTT. Its protein product is CSARDSGGSRRADTQYF.

The CDR3 region has the DNA TGTGCCAGCAGCAACAGGAGGAGTACAGATACGCAGTATTTT. This translates into CASSNRRSTDTQYF. This chain connects TRBV7-8 to TRBJ2-3; D tentatively reads TRBD1 or TRBD2 (5 bases each). V was pared by 5 bases and J by 3 bases, with 12 bases between. This CDR3 contains 14 residues. Germline CDR1 is SGHVS and CDR2 is FQNEAQ. Together with reference TRBV7-8 and TRBJ2-3, the CDR3 gives the full variable domain: GAGVSQSPRYKVAKRGQDVALRCDPISGHVSLFWYQQALGQGPEFLTYFQNEAQLDKSGLPSDRFFAERPEGSVSTLKIQRTQQEDSAVYLCASSNRRSTDTQYFGPGTRLTVL.

The chain uses TRBV10-3 and TRBJ1-3; no clear D. The CDR3 covers 14 residues. V was shortened by 3 bases and J by 0 bases, with 6 bases between the two germline ends. The germline V gene encodes CDR1 ENHRY and CDR2 SYGVKD. The CDR3 nucleotides read TGTGCCATCAGTGAAGGCAGCTCTGGAAACACCATATATTTT. It yields the protein CAISEGSSGNTIYF.

This clonotype was counted only a few times. V and J are TRBV20-1 and TRBJ2-7; D tentatively fits TRBD1 or TRBD2 (5 bases each). Trimming took 3 bases from V and 1 from J, leaving 16 bases between them. The CDR3 runs 15 residues. CDR1 and CDR2 from the germline V gene are DFQATT and SNEGSKA (reference sequence). CDR3: CSARGRSGPSYEQYF. The CDR3 DNA follows: TGCAGTGCTAGGGGACGGAGCGGACCATCCTACGAGCAGTACTTC.